In this sample, the clone carrying this T cell receptor beta chain turned up a few times. What it binds is unknown. V gave up 8 bases and J gave up 4 bases, with 12 bases separating them. This CDR3 has 13 amino acids. CDR1 and CDR2 from the germline V gene are SGDLS and YYNGEE. The PCR had 60 Vbeta and 13 Jbeta primers. The method was immunoSEQ multiplex PCR; TCRdb's version includes in-frame clones alone and lacks a portion of them. The table records roughly 160,000 clones, roughly 89% of them present only once. The data belong to a study of cytomegalovirus exposure and HLA in healthy donors. Notes on the study in general: Sequencing likely produced, as an artifact, a cluster of highly shared sequence variants. The authors enumerated some 170 TCR beta chains as linked to cytomegalovirus. In an earlier analysis, productive rearrangement rates for most beta V segments clustered near 87% or 30%. Per a later analysis, about 17,000 TCR beta sequences showed association with HLA alleles at 0.05 false discovery rate.

The TCR originated in a woman aged 25 to 45 in good health and CMV-seronegative. The sequenced sample was PBMCs. V gene TRBV9 combines with J gene TRBJ1-4; tentatively, D is TRBD1 (5 bases). For the CDR3, the DNA is TGTGCCAGTACCGGGGGGAATAATGAAAAACTGTTTTTT. It is translated as CASTGGNNEKLFF.